One and the same sample provided the 28 T cell receptor beta chains below, sequenced in a study of blood T cell repertoires in COVID-19. Repertoires were generated with immunoSEQ multiplex PCR, while TCRdb's copy carries only in-frame clones and drops some. The sample carries 61,000 or so clones, 88% recorded once. The material sequenced was peripheral blood. The source of these receptors is a woman aged 80 or over with active COVID-19.

This chain links TRBV11-3 with TRBJ2-3; TRBD2 matches at 10 bases. This CDR3 has 18 residues. Germline CDR1 reads SGHNT; CDR2 reads YENEEA. Unmatched junction bases numbered 9, after V lost 1 base and J lost 2 bases. The CDR3 is CASSLGRLAGALTDTQYF. CDR3 nucleotide sequence: TGTGCCAGCAGCTTAGGGCGGCTAGCGGGGGCCCTCACAGATACGCAGTATTTT.

The chain couples TRBV2 to TRBJ2-5, with D hard to call. Germline CDR1 is SNHLY and CDR2 is FYNNEI. Trimming removed 5 bases at V and 2 bases at J, with 9 bases between. The CDR3 is made up of 13 amino acids. In nucleotides, the CDR3 is TGTGCCAGCAGTTCGGAGCTACAAGAGACCCAGTACTTC. Protein sequence: CASSSELQETQYF.

The chain recombines TRBV5-6 with TRBJ1-6; D gene ambiguous. V lost 3 bases to trimming and J lost 9 bases, with 13 bases between them. Germline CDR1 SGHDT, CDR2 YYEEEE. The CDR3 has 14 residues. CDR3 amino acids: CASSSDGEGSPLHF. Here the CDR3 DNA reads TGTGCCAGCAGCTCCGACGGGGAGGGTTCACCCCTCCACTTT.

V and J are TRBV5-6 and TRBJ2-1; 8 nucleotides match TRBD2. CDR1 and CDR2 from the germline V gene are SGHDT and YYEEEE. V shed 8 bases and J 9 bases; nucleotides not matched to a gene: 13. This CDR3 spans 14 amino acids. DNA for the CDR3: TGTGCCAGTACCGGGGCTAGCGGGTGGCGTGAGCAGTTCTTC. As protein: CASTGASGWREQFF.

This clone was seen only once. The chain employs TRBV6-5 and TRBJ1-5, with 7 bases fitting TRBD1. V gave up 2 bases and J gave up 7 bases; unmatched junction bases: 5. Looked up from germline, CDR1 is MNHEY and CDR2 is SVGAGI. This CDR3 contains 14 residues. The CDR3 DNA reads TGTGCCAGCAGTTACCGACAGGGAGGACAGCCCCAGCATTTT. It yields the protein CASSYRQGGQPQHF.

The CDR3 sequence: CASSSRDREGYDTDTQYF. CDR3 nucleotides: TGTGCCAGCAGTTCCCGGGACAGGGAGGGCTACGACACAGATACGCAGTATTTT. The chain uses TRBV6-2 or TRBV6-3 and TRBJ2-3; 9 bases match TRBD1. V lost 4 bases, J lost 2 bases, and 13 bases stayed unmatched. The V gene's germline CDR1 is MNHEY and CDR2 SVGEGT. The CDR3 contains 18 residues.

The CDR3: CASSPLRGLAGDHREQYF. CDR3 nucleotide sequence: TGTGCCAGCAGCCCGCTCCGGGGACTAGCGGGGGACCACCGGGAGCAGTACTTC. The chain recombines TRBV11-2 with TRBJ2-7; 14 bases are a match to TRBD2. The CDR3 has 18 residues. The germline V gene encodes CDR1 SGHAT and CDR2 FQNNGV. Trimming removed 5 bases from V and 7 bases from J; junction bases left unmatched: 16.

V gene TRBV7-9 combines with J gene TRBJ1-6, with 7 bases that match TRBD1. CDR3 length equals 17 residues. In germline, CDR1 is SEHNR, CDR2 FQNEAQ (reference sequence). J gave up 7 bases and V 1 base, and 10 bases lay outside the gene matches. The CDR3 DNA is TGTGCCAGCAGCTTAGGGCCGACAGGGAGCAGGAATTCACCCCTCCACTTT. It specifies CASSLGPTGSRNSPLHF.

This sequence joins TRBV3-1 (or the pseudogene TRBV3-2) and TRBJ1-3; D gene unclear. The CDR3 has 15 amino acids. Germline CDR1 LGHDT, CDR2 YNNKEL (reference sequence). The V end was cut by 3 bases, the J end by 4 bases, with 13 bases between. CDR3 protein: CASSHPGEGGNTIYF. The CDR3, as DNA: TGTGCCAGCAGCCATCCTGGGGAGGGAGGAAACACCATATATTTT.

The chain couples TRBV3-1 (or the pseudogene TRBV3-2) to TRBJ1-1; D gene ambiguous. V gave up 0 bases and J gave up 4 bases, with 21 bases separating them. The CDR3 loop spans 18 amino acids. Germline loops: CDR1 LGHDT, CDR2 YNNKEL (reference sequence). This chain's CDR3 is CASSQEMGSNLNPTEAFF. The CDR3 DNA reads TGTGCCAGCAGCCAAGAAATGGGGAGTAACCTAAATCCCACTGAAGCTTTCTTT.

The chain carries TRBV30 and TRBJ2-3, with 11 bases identical to TRBD2. The CDR3 loop spans 16 amino acids. The junction had 4 bases not matched to a gene; V was cut back by 0 bases and J by 2 bases. CDR1 and CDR2 (germline): GTSNPN, SVGIG (reference sequence). CDR3 loop: CAWSVKLAGDTDTQYF. CDR3 bases: TGTGCCTGGAGTGTAAAACTAGCGGGGGACACAGATACGCAGTATTTT.

CDR3 loop: CASSLTGSPLHF. The CDR3 bases are TGTGCCAGCAGTCTCACAGGGTCACCCCTCCACTTT. The chain is built from TRBV6-2 or TRBV6-3 and TRBJ1-6, with a possible D match to TRBD1 (6 bases). V was cut by 5 bases and J by 10 bases, with 9 bases left in between. CDR1 MNHEY and CDR2 SVGEGT come from the germline V gene. This CDR3 spans 12 amino acids.

V usage is TRBV19 and J usage is TRBJ2-3; 15 nucleotides align to TRBD2. CDR3 length: 16 amino acids. Trimming cost V 5 bases and J 5 bases; bases outside gene matches: 5. Germline CDR1 LNHDA, CDR2 SQIVND (reference sequence). CDR3 nucleotides: TGTGCCAGTAGTGTAAGGACTAGCGGGGGGGTAGATACGCAGTATTTT. Its translation: CASSVRTSGGVDTQYF.

The chain uses TRBV29-1 and TRBJ2-6; D is unclear. CDR1 and CDR2 from the germline V gene are SQVTM and ANQGSEA. This CDR3 is 15 amino acids long. Trimming removed 6 bases at V and 0 bases at J, with 12 bases between. The CDR3 bases are TGCAGCGTCGTACTGGGCAGCTCTGGGGCCAACGTCCTGACTTTC. Translated, it gives CSVVLGSSGANVLTF.

The rearrangement joins TRBV9 to TRBJ2-5; 10 bases align to TRBD2. Germline V gene sequence: CDR1 SGDLS, CDR2 YYNGEE. V shed 4 bases and J 0 bases; nucleotides not matched to a gene: 6. The CDR3 loop spans 16 amino acids. The DNA for the CDR3 is TGTGCCAGCAGCATAGGGACTAGCGAGTACCAAGAGACCCAGTACTTC. Translated: CASSIGTSEYQETQYF.

A few counts support this clone. CDR3 residues: CASSLDRSSGNTIYF. CDR3 coding DNA: TGTGCCAGCAGCTTGGACAGGAGCTCTGGAAACACCATATATTTT. The V gene is TRBV4-2, the J gene TRBJ1-3; 7 nucleotides align to TRBD1. J gave up 0 bases and V 5 bases, and 4 bases lay outside the gene matches. Germline lookup yields CDR1 LGHNA and CDR2 YNFKEQ. The CDR3 is made up of 15 amino acids.

V gene TRBV6-2 or TRBV6-3 combines with J gene TRBJ2-6, with unresolved D. The V gene's germline CDR1 is MNHEY and CDR2 SVGEGT. Trimming took off 6 bases at V and 1 base at J, with 13 bases between the two ends. The CDR3 has 16 amino acids. The CDR3 loop is CASSISARSGANVLTF. CDR3 DNA sequence: TGTGCCAGCAGCATCAGTGCCAGGTCTGGGGCCAACGTCCTGACTTTC.

V usage is TRBV15 and J usage is TRBJ2-7, with TRBD2 matching over 8 bases. With V trimmed by 2 bases and J by 9 bases, 15 bases remained unmatched. Germline V gene lookup returns CDR1 LNHNV and CDR2 YYDKDF (reference sequence). The CDR3 totals 16 residues. The CDR3 is CATSRTGGAQGWMQYF. The CDR3 coding sequence is TGTGCCACCAGCAGAACCGGGGGGGCACAGGGTTGGATGCAGTACTTC.

The chain links TRBV5-4 to TRBJ2-2; 7 nucleotides match TRBD1. V was clipped by 2 bases and J by 2 bases; unmatched bases: 6. In germline, CDR1 is SGHNT, CDR2 YYREEE (reference sequence). There are 16 residues in the CDR3. The chain's CDR3 is CASSLYRGPNTGELFF. In DNA, the CDR3 is TGTGCCAGCAGCTTATACAGGGGTCCCAACACCGGGGAGCTGTTTTTT.

This clone has only one observation. The V gene is TRBV6-6, the J gene TRBJ2-7; TRBD2 is a possible D gene (5 bases). V shed 1 base and J shed 6 bases, with 13 bases lying between them. Germline V gene sequence: CDR1 MNHNY, CDR2 SVGAGI (reference sequence). The CDR3 is made up of 14 amino acids. CDR3 region: CASSYLRAGGEQYF. The DNA for the CDR3 is TGTGCCAGCAGTTACTTGCGGGCAGGTGGCGAGCAGTACTTC.

CDR3 DNA sequence: TGCGCCAGCAGCTTCTACGGGGCGGGACAGGGCTCTGAAGCTTTCTTT. Its translation is CASSFYGAGQGSEAFF. J is TRBJ1-1 and V is TRBV5-1, with TRBD1 matching 9 bases. The trim removed 2 bases at V and 6 bases at J, leaving 11 bases unmatched. Germline assignment: CDR1 SGHRS and CDR2 YFSETQ. CDR3 length equals 16 residues. Complete variable domain (other parts from reference TRBV5-1 and TRBJ1-1): KAGVTQTPRYLIKTRGQQVTLSCSPISGHRSVSWYQQTPGQGLQFLFEYFSETQRNKGNFPGRFSGRQFSNSRSEMNVSTLELGDSALYLCASSFYGAGQGSEAFFGQGTRLTVV.

The chain uses TRBV2 and TRBJ2-3, with D perhaps matching TRBD1 (5 bases). From germline, CDR1 is SNHLY and CDR2 FYNNEI. The CDR3 is 13 residues long. V was trimmed by 1 base and J by 5 bases, leaving 7 bases between them. CDR3 in amino acids: CASSEVQGDTQYF. CDR3 sequence (DNA): TGTGCCAGCAGTGAAGTTCAGGGAGATACGCAGTATTTT.

The V call is TRBV11-3, the J call TRBJ2-3, with a possible D match to TRBD2 (5 bases). The V end lost 1 base, the J end lost 9 bases, and 11 bases lay between the germline ends. This CDR3 comprises 13 residues. Germline-derived CDR1 and CDR2 are SGHNT and YENEEA. The CDR3 loop is CASSLAGFGTQYF. CDR3 bases: TGTGCCAGCAGCTTAGCGGGGTTCGGGACGCAGTATTTT.

The gene calls are TRBV29-1 and TRBJ2-1, with 7 bases identical to TRBD2. The CDR3 consists of 13 residues. Germline CDR1 reads SQVTM; CDR2 reads ANQGSEA. Trimming removed 6 bases from V and 1 base from J; junction bases left unmatched: 3. The CDR3 loop reads CSVARGSYNEQFF. CDR3 nucleotide sequence: TGCAGCGTCGCGCGGGGGTCCTACAATGAGCAGTTCTTC.

CDR3 region: CASSVDPGVDTQYF. CDR3 nucleotides: TGTGCCAGCAGCGTAGATCCCGGGGTGGATACGCAGTATTTT. This chain joins TRBV9 and TRBJ2-3, with a tentative D call TRBD2 (5 bases). V was clipped by 0 bases and J by 6 bases, with 11 bases between them. The CDR3 is made up of 14 amino acids. Germline CDR1 SGDLS, CDR2 YYNGEE.

The CDR3 reads CASSPPGGSSYEQYF. In nucleotides, the CDR3 is TGTGCCAGCTCACCCCCCGGGGGGAGCTCCTACGAGCAGTACTTC. The V gene is TRBV18, the J gene TRBJ2-7, with 7 bases lining up with TRBD2. The CDR3 has 15 amino acids. V lost 3 bases to trimming and J lost 0 bases; unmatched junction nucleotides: 5. Germline V gene sequence: CDR1 KGHSH, CDR2 LQKENI.

V and J are TRBV24-1 and TRBJ2-7, with TRBD1 matching 9 bases. CDR1 is KGHDR and CDR2 is SFDVKD in the germline V gene. This CDR3 is 14 amino acids long. Trimming cost V 6 bases and J 4 bases; bases outside gene matches: 6. In nucleotides, the CDR3 is TGTGCCACCAGTCGGGGACAGGGTAATTACGAGCAGTACTTC. It specifies CATSRGQGNYEQYF.

The chain couples TRBV4-1 to TRBJ1-2; D gene unclear. The ends were cut back, 0 bases at V and 3 bases at J, with 8 bases in the middle. The germline V gene encodes CDR1 MGHRA and CDR2 YSYEKL. The CDR3 has 14 amino acids. CDR3 coding DNA: TGCGCCAGCAGCCAAGACCCCGGGTACTATGGCTACACCTTC. It encodes CASSQDPGYYGYTF.